The text below deals with one T cell receptor (beta chain). Trimming stripped 0 bases from V and 4 bases from J, with 10 bases between. Germline-derived CDR1 and CDR2 are PRHDT and FYEKMQ (reference sequence). This CDR3 contains 14 residues. The entry originates in a study of blood T cell repertoires in COVID-19. In the study overall: The samples span acute and convalescent COVID-19 from the United States, Italy and Spain. Sources were T cells, B-cell-depleted T cells, or PBMCs; the material itself was cDNA or gDNA.

In the authors' methods: It was from reference gene primer amplification that nucleated cell counts were estimated. The table came from immunoSEQ multiplex PCR; TCRdb's copy has only in-frame clones and leaves some out. That table is the source of V, J and clone size, and D and trimming were worked out from the DNA. The sample lists roughly 150,000 clones, roughly four fifths seen once, with around 2.7% in the top ten. The chain couples TRBV13 to TRBJ2-7, with no clear D. Material: peripheral blood. The source of this sequence is a woman older than 75 with COVID-19, enrolled during active disease. This CDR3 reads CASSLGLVSYEQYF. In DNA form, the CDR3 reads TGTGCCAGCAGCTTAGGGCTAGTGAGTTACGAGCAGTACTTC.